These 9 T cell receptor beta chains originate from one sample sequenced in a study of blood T cell repertoires in COVID-19. The repertoire was sequenced with immunoSEQ multiplex PCR; TCRdb's copy has only in-frame clones and lacks some. Of over 450,000 clones in the sample, 89% were seen once. Specimen: peripheral blood. The receptor source for this set is a man in his late teens or twenties with COVID-19, enrolled during active disease.

The chain links TRBV19 to TRBJ2-5; 12 bases are shared with TRBD2. CDR1 LNHDA and CDR2 SQIVND come from the germline V gene (reference sequence). V lost 10 bases, J lost 5 bases, and 11 bases stayed unmatched. The CDR3 extends over 15 amino acids. This CDR3 reads CATTLAGGQGETQYF. The CDR3 DNA follows: TGTGCCACCACCCTAGCGGGAGGGCAGGGGGAGACCCAGTACTTC.

The chain has TRBV7-6 and TRBJ2-4; 7 nucleotides align to TRBD1. Germline values: CDR1 SGHVS, CDR2 FNYEAQ. V trimming: 5 bases; J trimming: 9 bases; junction bases outside the gene matches: 7. The CDR3 covers 13 residues. The CDR3 reads CASSETGAGIQYF. The CDR3 DNA follows: TGTGCCAGCAGCGAAACAGGGGCGGGCATTCAGTACTTC.

This rearrangement joins TRBV6-5 to TRBJ2-1, with 7 bases aligning to TRBD2. This CDR3 spans 15 amino acids. Germline V gives CDR1 MNHEY, CDR2 SVGAGI. Germline trimming cut 2 bases from V and 6 bases from J; bases unmatched to any gene: 7. The CDR3 spells CASSYDRGGGNEQFF. CDR3 DNA sequence: TGTGCCAGCAGTTACGACCGGGGCGGGGGCAATGAGCAGTTCTTC.

The chain couples TRBV12-3 or TRBV12-4 to TRBJ2-4; no definite D call. V was clipped by 8 bases and J by 6 bases, with 11 bases between them. This CDR3 contains 12 residues. The CDR3 nucleotides read TGTGCCAGCGCCTTAGACTTAAACATTCAGTACTTC. Translation gives CASALDLNIQYF.

The rearrangement links TRBV4-1 to TRBJ2-5; D may be TRBD2 (5 bases). The V end lost 1 base, the J end lost 1 base, and 10 bases lay between the germline ends. There are 15 residues in the CDR3. Germline values: CDR1 MGHRA, CDR2 YSYEKL. CDR3 amino acids: CASSQVRSGQETQYF. The CDR3 DNA sequence: TGCGCCAGCAGCCAAGTGAGGAGCGGCCAAGAGACCCAGTACTTC.

The rearrangement uses TRBV12-5 and TRBJ1-1; 7 bases line up with TRBD1. Trimming cost V 7 bases and J 6 bases; bases outside gene matches: 8. The CDR3 runs to 13 residues. The germline gives CDR1 LGHNT, CDR2 FRNRAP. CDR3 nucleotides: TGTGCTAGTGCTATCGGAGGGGGCGCTGAAGCTTTCTTT. Its translation is CASAIGGGAEAFF.

The chain has TRBV3-1 (or the pseudogene TRBV3-2) and TRBJ2-5, with 14 bases aligning to TRBD2. Germline CDR1 reads LGHDT; CDR2 reads YNNKEL (reference sequence). The CDR3 runs to 19 residues. Trimming at V came to 4 bases and at J to 4 bases, leaving 14 bases not matched to a gene. The CDR3 is CASSRAGTSGSRRTETQYF. As DNA, the CDR3 is TGTGCCAGCAGCCGAGCTGGGACTAGCGGGAGCCGAAGGACAGAGACCCAGTACTTC.

The J gene is TRBJ2-2, the V gene TRBV21-1; TRBD1 reflects the table's D call only, with no check against the DNA. TRBV21-1 is listed as a pseudogene. The CDR3 contains 17 residues. CDR3: CASSLRDRGQGTGELFF. DNA for the CDR3: TGTGCCAGCAGCCTAAGGGACAGGGGGCAAGGCACCGGGGAGCTGTTTTTT.

This clone was seen once. This rearrangement joins TRBV19 to TRBJ2-2; 11 nucleotides agree with TRBD2. V shed 5 bases and J 0 bases; nucleotides not matched to a gene: 2. Germline V gives CDR1 LNHDA, CDR2 SQIVND (reference sequence). The CDR3 is made up of 16 amino acids. CDR3 sequence: CASSLLAGANTGELFF. The CDR3 region has the DNA TGTGCCAGTAGTCTACTAGCGGGAGCGAACACCGGGGAGCTGTTTTTT.